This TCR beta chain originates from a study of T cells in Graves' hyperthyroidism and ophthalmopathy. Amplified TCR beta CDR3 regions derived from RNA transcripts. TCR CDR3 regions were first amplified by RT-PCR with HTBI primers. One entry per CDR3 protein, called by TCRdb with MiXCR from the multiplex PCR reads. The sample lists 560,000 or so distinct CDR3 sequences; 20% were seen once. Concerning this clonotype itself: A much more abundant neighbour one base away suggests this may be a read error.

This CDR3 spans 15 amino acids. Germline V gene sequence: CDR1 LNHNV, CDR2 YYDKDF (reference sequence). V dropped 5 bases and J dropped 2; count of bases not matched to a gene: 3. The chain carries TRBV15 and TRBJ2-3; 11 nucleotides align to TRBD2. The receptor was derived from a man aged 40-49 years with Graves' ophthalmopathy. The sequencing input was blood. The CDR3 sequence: CATSPGLADTDTQYF. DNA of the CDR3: TGTGCCACCAGCCCGGGACTAGCGGACACAGATACGCAGTATTTT. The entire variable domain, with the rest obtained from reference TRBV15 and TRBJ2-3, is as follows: DAMVIQNPRYQVTQFGKPVTLSCSQTLNHNVMYWYQQKSSQAPKLLFHYYDKDFNNEADTPDNFQSRRPNTSFCFLDIRSPGLGDTAMYLCATSPGLADTDTQYFGPGTRLTVL.